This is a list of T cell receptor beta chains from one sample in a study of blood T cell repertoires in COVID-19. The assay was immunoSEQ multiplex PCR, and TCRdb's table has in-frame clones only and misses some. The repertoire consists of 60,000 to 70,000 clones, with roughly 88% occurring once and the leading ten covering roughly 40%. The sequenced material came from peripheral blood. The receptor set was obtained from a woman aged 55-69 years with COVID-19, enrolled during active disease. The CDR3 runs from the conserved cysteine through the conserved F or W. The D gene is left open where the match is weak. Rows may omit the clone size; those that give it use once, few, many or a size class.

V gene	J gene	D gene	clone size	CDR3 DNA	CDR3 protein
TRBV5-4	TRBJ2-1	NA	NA	TGTGCCAGCAGCTTGAGCGGGTCCTACAATGAGCAGTTCTTC	CASSLSGSYNEQFF
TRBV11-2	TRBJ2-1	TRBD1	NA	TGTGCCAGCAGCTTTCGACAGGGAGCCTACAATGAGCAGTTCTTC	CASSFRQGAYNEQFF
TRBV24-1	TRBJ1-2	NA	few	TGTGCCACCAGTGATTTAAACAGCAACTATGGCTACACCTTC	CATSDLNSNYGYTF
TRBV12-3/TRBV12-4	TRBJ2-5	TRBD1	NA	TGTGCCAGCAGTTTTGACAGGGATCAGACCCAGTACTTC	CASSFDRDQTQYF
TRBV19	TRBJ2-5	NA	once	TGTGCCAGTAGTATAGATCAGGAGACCCAGTACTTC	CASSIDQETQYF
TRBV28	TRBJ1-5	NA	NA	TGTGCCAGCAGCCAGGGGACTCAGCCCCAGCATTTT	CASSQGTQPQHF
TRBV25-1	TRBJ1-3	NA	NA	TGTGCCAGCAGTGAATCATGGGAGGCTGGAAACACCATATATTTT	CASSESWEAGNTIYF
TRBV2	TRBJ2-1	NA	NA	TGTGCCAGCAGTCGGACTACTGAGCAGTTCTTC	CASSRTTEQFF
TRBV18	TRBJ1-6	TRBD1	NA	TGTGCCAGCTCACTCGGGACAGCTAATTCACCCCTCCACTTT	CASSLGTANSPLHF
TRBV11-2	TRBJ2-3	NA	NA	TGTGCCAGCAGCAAGATAACAACAGATACGCAGTATTTT	CASSKITTDTQYF
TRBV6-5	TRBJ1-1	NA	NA	TGTGCCAGCACTAACAGGAAGACAGGCTCGACTGAAGCTTTCTTT	CASTNRKTGSTEAFF
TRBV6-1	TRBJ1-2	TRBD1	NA	TGTGCCAGCAGTGAAATGGTCGAAGGACAGGGCTATGGCTACACCTTC	CASSEMVEGQGYGYTF
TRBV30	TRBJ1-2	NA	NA	TGTGCCTGGAGTGCAACCAGGGAAAACTATGGCTACACCTTC	CAWSATRENYGYTF
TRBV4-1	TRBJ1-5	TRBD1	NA	TGCGCCAGCAGCAGGGGAGGACAGGGGATAGGTCAGCCCCAGCATTTT	CASSRGGQGIGQPQHF
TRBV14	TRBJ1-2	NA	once	TGTGCCAGCAGCCAAGATCCGGGGGGCACCTATGGCTACACCTTC	CASSQDPGGTYGYTF
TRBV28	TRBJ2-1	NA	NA	TGTGCCAGCGACCGGGAGTCCTCTTCTAATGAGCAGTTCTTC	CASDRESSSNEQFF
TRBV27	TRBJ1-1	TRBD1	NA	TGTGCCAGCAGCGACAGGGCCATGAACACTGAAGCTTTCTTT	CASSDRAMNTEAFF
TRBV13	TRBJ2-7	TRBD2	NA	TGTGCCAGCAGTCGGGAGGGCCAAGTGCAGTACTTC	CASSREGQVQYF
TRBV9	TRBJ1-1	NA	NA	TGTGCCAGCAGTCCTGGACTTCCTGGCACTGAAGCTTTCTTT	CASSPGLPGTEAFF
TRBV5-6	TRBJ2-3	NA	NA	TGTGCCAGCAGCTTATTTGTCAGGGGCGCCGACGGGGATACGCAGTATTTT	CASSLFVRGADGDTQYF
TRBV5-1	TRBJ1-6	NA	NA	TGCGCCAGCAGCGCCTCCGGGGGTCCGGATTCACCCCTCCACTTT	CASSASGGPDSPLHF
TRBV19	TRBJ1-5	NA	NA	TGTGCTAGCGGGCAGAGCAATCAGCCCCAGCATTTT	CASGQSNQPQHF
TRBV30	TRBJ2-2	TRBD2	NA	TGTGCCTGGAGTGTAACTAGCGCGGGCGGGGAGCTGTTTTTT	CAWSVTSAGGELFF
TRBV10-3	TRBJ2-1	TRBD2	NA	TGTGCCATCACCCCGGGACTAGCGGGCAATGAGCAGTTCTTC	CAITPGLAGNEQFF
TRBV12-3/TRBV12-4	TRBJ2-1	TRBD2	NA	TGTGCCAGCGTAGCGGGGGCGTTCCGGGAGCAGTTCTTC	CASVAGAFREQFF
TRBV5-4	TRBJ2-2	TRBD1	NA	TGTGCCAGCAGCTCGAGGATAGGGGGCGCAGGCGGGGAGCTGTTTTTT	CASSSRIGGAGGELFF
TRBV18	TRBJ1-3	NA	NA	TGTGCCAGCTCACCACAGGGGTCTGGAAACACCATATATTTT	CASSPQGSGNTIYF
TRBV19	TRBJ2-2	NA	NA	TGTGCCAGTAGTATGGTCAGCACCGGGGAGCTGTTTTTT	CASSMVSTGELFF
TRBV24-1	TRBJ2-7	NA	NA	TGTGCCACCAGTGATACAAACAGAGACCCCTACGAGCAGTACTTC	CATSDTNRDPYEQYF
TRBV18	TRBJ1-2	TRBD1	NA	TGTGCCAGCTCGACAGGGGACGGCTATGGCTACACCTTC	CASSTGDGYGYTF
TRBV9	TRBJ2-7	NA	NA	TGTGCCAGCAGCGCACACCTCTCGGGACTGGTGACCTACGAGCAGTACTTC	CASSAHLSGLVTYEQYF
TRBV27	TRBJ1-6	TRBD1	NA	TGTGCCAGCAGGACAGGGGGGTATAATTCACCCCTCCACTTT	CASRTGGYNSPLHF
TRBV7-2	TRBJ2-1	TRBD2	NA	TGTGCCAGCAGCTCCCCGGGACTAGCGGGAGCTTTAGATGAGCAGTTCTTC	CASSSPGLAGALDEQFF
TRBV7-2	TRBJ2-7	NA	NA	TGTGCCAGCAGCGCCAACACCGCCTACGAGCAGTACTTC	CASSANTAYEQYF
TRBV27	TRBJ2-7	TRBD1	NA	TGTGCCAGCAGTTCCCAGGGCCGGACAGGGCAGAGGTCCGAGCAGTACTTC	CASSSQGRTGQRSEQYF
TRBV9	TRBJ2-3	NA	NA	TGTGCCAGCAGCCCCCAAAACACAGATACGCAGTATTTT	CASSPQNTDTQYF
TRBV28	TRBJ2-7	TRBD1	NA	TGTGCCAGCAGTTTAAACAGGGGGGAGCAGTACTTC	CASSLNRGEQYF
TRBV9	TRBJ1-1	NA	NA	TGTGCCAGCAGCGTAGGGGGCAGGTTTGGTGGGTTAGAAGCTTTCTTT	CASSVGGRFGGLEAFF
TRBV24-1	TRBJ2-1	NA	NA	TGTGCCACCAGTGACCTGCCCGTCGGCCCGGGGGAGCAGTTCTTC	CATSDLPVGPGEQFF
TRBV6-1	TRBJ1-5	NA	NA	TGTGCCAGCGATCTCCCGGGAGAGCCCCAGCATTTT	CASDLPGEPQHF
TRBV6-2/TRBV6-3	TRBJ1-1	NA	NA	TGTGCCAGCAGTTACTCGACAGACACCCTAGAGAACACTGAAGCTTTCTTT	CASSYSTDTLENTEAFF
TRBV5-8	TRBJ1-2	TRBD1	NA	TGTGCCAGCAGAAAACAGGGGTATGGCTACACCTTC	CASRKQGYGYTF
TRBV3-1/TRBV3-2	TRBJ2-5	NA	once	TGTGCCAGCAGCCAAGGAGTTAGTAGAGTAGAGACCCAGTACTTC	CASSQGVSRVETQYF
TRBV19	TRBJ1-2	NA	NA	TGTGCCAGTAGCCTACCCGGACTAGCGAGGAGTGGCTACACCTTC	CASSLPGLARSGYTF
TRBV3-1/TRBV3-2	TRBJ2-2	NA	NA	TGTGCCAGCACCACCGGGACACCTATTTGGACCGGGGAGCTGTTTTTT	CASTTGTPIWTGELFF